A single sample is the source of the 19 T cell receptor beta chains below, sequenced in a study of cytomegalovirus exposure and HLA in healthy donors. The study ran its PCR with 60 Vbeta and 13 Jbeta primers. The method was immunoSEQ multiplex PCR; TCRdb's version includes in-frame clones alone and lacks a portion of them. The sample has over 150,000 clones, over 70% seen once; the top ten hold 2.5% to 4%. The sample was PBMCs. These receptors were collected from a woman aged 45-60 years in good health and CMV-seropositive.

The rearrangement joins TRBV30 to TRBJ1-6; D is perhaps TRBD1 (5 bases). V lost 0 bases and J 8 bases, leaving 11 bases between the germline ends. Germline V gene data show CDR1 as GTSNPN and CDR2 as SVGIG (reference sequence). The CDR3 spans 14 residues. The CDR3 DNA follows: TGTGCCTGGAGTGTACACTTAGGGGATTCACCCCTCCACTTT. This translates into CAWSVHLGDSPLHF.

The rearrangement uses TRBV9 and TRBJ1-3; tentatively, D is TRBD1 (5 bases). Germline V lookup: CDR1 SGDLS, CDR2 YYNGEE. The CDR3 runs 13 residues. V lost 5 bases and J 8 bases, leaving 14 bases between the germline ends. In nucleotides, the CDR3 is TGTGCCAGCAGTCAGGGTCTGGAACACACCATATATTTT. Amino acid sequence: CASSQGLEHTIYF. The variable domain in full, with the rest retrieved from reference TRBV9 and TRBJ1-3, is DSGVTQTPKHLITATGQRVTLRCSPRSGDLSVYWYQQSLDQGLQFLIQYYNGEERAKGNILERFSAQQFPDLHSELNLSSLELGDSALYFCASSQGLEHTIYFGEGSWLTVV.

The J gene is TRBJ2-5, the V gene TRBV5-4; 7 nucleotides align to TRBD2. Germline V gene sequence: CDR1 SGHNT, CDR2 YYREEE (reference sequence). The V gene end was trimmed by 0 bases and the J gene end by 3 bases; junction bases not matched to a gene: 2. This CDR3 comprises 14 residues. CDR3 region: CASSLGGLEETQYF. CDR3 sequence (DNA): TGTGCCAGCAGCTTGGGTGGACTAGAAGAGACCCAGTACTTC. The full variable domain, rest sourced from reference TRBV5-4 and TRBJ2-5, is ETGVTQSPTHLIKTRGQQVTLRCSSQSGHNTVSWYQQALGQGPQFIFQYYREEENGRGNFPPRFSGLQFPNYSSELNVNALELDDSALYLCASSLGGLEETQYFGPGTRLLVL.

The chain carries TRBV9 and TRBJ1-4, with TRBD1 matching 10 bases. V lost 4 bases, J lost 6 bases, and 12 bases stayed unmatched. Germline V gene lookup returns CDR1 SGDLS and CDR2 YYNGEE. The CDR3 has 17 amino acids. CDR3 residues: CASSPKGRGTGDEKLFF. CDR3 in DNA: TGTGCCAGCAGCCCCAAAGGGAGAGGGACAGGGGATGAAAAACTGTTTTTT.

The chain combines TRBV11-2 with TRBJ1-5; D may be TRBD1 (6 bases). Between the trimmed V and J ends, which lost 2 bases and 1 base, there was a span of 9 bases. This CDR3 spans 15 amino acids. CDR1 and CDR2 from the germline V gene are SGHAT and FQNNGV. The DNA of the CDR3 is TGTGCCAGCAGCTTAAGTGGGGGCAGCAATCAGCCCCAGCATTTT. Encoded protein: CASSLSGGSNQPQHF.

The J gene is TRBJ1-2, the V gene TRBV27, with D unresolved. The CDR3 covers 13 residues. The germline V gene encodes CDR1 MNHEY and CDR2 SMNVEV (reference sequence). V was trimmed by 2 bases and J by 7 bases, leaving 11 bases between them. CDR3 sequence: CASSLGLGGGYTF. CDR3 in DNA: TGTGCCAGCAGTTTAGGCCTTGGAGGTGGCTACACCTTC.

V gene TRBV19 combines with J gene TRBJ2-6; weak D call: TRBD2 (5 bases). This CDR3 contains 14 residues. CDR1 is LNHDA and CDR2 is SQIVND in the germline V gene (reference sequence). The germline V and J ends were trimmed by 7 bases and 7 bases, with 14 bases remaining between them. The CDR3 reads CASKRDREANVLTF. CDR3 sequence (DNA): TGTGCCAGTAAAAGGGATCGGGAAGCCAACGTCCTGACTTTC.

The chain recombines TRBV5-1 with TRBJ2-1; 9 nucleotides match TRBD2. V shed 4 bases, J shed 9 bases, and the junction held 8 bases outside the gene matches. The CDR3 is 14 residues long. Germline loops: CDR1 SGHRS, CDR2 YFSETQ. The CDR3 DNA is TGCGCCAGCAGCAGGACTAGCGCCAACACTGAGCAGTTCTTC. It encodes CASSRTSANTEQFF.

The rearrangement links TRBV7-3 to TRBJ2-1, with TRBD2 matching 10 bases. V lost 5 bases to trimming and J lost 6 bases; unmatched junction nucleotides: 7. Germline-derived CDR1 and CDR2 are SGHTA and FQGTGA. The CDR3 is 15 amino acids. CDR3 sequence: CASSLGTSAANEQFF. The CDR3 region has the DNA TGTGCCAGCAGCCTTGGGACTAGCGCCGCCAATGAGCAGTTCTTC.

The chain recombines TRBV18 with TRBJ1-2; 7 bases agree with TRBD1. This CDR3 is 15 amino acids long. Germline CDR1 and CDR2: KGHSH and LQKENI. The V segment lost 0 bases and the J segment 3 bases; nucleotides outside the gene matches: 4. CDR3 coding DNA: TGTGCCAGCTCACCACCGCAAACAGGGGACTATGGCTACACCTTC. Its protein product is CASSPPQTGDYGYTF.

DNA of the CDR3: TGCAGCGTTAGGCGGGGGGAGAACACTGAAGCTTTCTTT. Protein product: CSVRRGENTEAFF. The chain links TRBV29-1 to TRBJ1-1; maybe TRBD1 (5 bases). The CDR3 loop spans 13 amino acids. Germline V gene sequence: CDR1 SQVTM, CDR2 ANQGSEA. Trimming stripped 5 bases from V and 1 base from J, with 11 bases between.

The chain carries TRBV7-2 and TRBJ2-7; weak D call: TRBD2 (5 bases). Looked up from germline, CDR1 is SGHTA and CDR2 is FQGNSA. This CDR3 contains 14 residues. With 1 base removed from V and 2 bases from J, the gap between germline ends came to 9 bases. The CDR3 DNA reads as TGTGCCAGCAGCTTAGGAGGGAGCCCCTACGAGCAGTACTTC. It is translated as CASSLGGSPYEQYF.

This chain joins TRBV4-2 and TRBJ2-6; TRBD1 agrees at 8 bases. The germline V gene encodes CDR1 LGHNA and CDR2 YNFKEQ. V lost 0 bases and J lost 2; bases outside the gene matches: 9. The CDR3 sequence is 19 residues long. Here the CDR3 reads CASSQDPQGARAGANVLTF. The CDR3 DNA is TGTGCCAGCAGCCAAGATCCCCAGGGGGCGCGGGCTGGGGCCAACGTCCTGACTTTC.

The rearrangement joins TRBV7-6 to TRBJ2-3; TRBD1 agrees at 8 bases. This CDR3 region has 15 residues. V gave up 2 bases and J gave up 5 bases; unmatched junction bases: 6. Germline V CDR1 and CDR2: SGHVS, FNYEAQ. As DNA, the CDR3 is TGTGCCAGCAGCTTAAGGACAGGGATGAAAGATACGCAGTATTTT. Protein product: CASSLRTGMKDTQYF.

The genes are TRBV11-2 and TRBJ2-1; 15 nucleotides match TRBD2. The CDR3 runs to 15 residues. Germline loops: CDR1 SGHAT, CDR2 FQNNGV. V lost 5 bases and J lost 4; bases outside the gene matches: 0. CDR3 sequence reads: CASSGLAGGYNEQFF. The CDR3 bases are TGTGCCAGCAGCGGACTAGCGGGAGGGTACAATGAGCAGTTCTTC.

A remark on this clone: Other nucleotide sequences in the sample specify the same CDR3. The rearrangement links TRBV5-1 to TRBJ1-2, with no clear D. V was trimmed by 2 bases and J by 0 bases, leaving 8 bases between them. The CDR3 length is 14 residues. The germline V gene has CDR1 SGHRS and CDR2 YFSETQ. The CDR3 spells CASSFETPNYGYTF. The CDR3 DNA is TGCGCCAGCAGCTTTGAGACACCTAACTATGGCTACACCTTC.

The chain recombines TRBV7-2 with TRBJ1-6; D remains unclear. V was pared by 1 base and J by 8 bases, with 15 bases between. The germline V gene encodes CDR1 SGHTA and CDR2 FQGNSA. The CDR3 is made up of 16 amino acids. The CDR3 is CASSLDSETRYSPLHF. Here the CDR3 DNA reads TGTGCCAGCAGCTTAGATAGTGAGACAAGGTATTCACCCCTCCACTTT.

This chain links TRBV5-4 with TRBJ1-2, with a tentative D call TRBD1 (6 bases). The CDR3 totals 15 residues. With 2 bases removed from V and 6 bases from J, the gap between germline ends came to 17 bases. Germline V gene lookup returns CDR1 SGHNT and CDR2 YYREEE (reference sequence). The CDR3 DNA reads TGTGCCAGCAGCTTAAAACAGGGAATTCGAGATGGCTACACCTTC. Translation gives CASSLKQGIRDGYTF.

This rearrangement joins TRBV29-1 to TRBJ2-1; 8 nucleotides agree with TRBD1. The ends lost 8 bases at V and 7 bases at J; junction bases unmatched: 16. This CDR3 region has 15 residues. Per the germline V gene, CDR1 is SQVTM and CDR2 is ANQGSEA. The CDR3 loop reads CSTGGGTGYTNEQFF. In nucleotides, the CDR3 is TGCAGCACCGGGGGCGGGACAGGTTACACGAATGAGCAGTTCTTC.